Listed below are T cell receptor beta chains from one sample, sequenced in a study of stem cell transplantation in POMP-related autoinflammatory disease. This table comes from immunoSEQ multiplex PCR, and its TCRdb copy is limited to in-frame clones, with some not included. The repertoire holds tens of thousands of clones, with roughly 91% as singletons. Sequenced here: CD4+ T cells from PBMCs, sampled after stem cell transplantation. The receptor set was obtained from a human patient with POMP-related autoinflammation and immune dysregulation (PRAID). Some T cells may trace back to the graft donor. Each CDR3 is given with its conserved first and last residue. D genes are given only for firm matches. Where a row states a size, it is once, few, many or the class of an expanded clone; other rows omit it.

v_gene	abundance	d_gene	j_gene	CDR3aa	CDR3nt
TRBV3-1/TRBV3-2	NA	TRBD1	TRBJ1-2	CASSRLSGTGGNYGYTF	TGTGCCAGCAGCCGATTATCCGGGACAGGGGGGAACTATGGCTACACCTTC
TRBV24-1	NA	TRBD2	TRBJ2-3	CATSDWTSGNTDTQYF	TGTGCCACCAGTGACTGGACTAGCGGGAACACAGATACGCAGTATTTT
TRBV10-1	NA	NA	TRBJ2-3	CASSEGSGSTDTQYF	TGCGCCAGCAGTGAAGGATCCGGGAGCACAGATACGCAGTATTTT
TRBV28	NA	NA	TRBJ1-5	CASSRPGPGNQPQHF	TGTGCCAGCAGCCGCCCTGGGCCGGGCAATCAGCCCCAGCATTTT
TRBV29-1	NA	NA	TRBJ2-2	CSAGETTGELFF	TGCAGTGCCGGAGAGACCACCGGGGAGCTGTTTTTT
TRBV28	NA	NA	TRBJ2-7	CASTVPGQGYEQYF	TGTGCCAGCACCGTCCCGGGACAAGGCTACGAGCAGTACTTC
TRBV28	NA	TRBD1	TRBJ1-1	CASSLGGTGGAEAFF	TGTGCCAGCAGTTTAGGGGGGACAGGGGGCGCTGAAGCTTTCTTT
TRBV4-1	NA	NA	TRBJ2-5	CASSQGGAETQYF	TGCGCCAGCAGCCAAGGGGGTGCGGAGACCCAGTACTTC
TRBV5-1	NA	TRBD1	TRBJ2-5	CASSSTPPGTGQETQYF	TGCGCCAGCAGCTCAACTCCACCCGGGACAGGGCAAGAGACCCAGTACTTC
TRBV21-1	NA	NA	TRBJ2-3	CASSKFPLRGTDTQYF	TGTGCCAGCAGCAAATTCCCCTTACGAGGCACAGATACGCAGTATTTT
TRBV28	NA	NA	TRBJ1-5	CATGVGNQPQHF	TGTGCCACCGGGGTCGGCAATCAGCCCCAGCATTTT
TRBV27	NA	NA	TRBJ1-5	CASSFTGGNQPQHF	TGTGCCAGCAGTTTTACCGGGGGCAATCAGCCCCAGCATTTT
TRBV11-2	NA	NA	TRBJ2-3	CASRRVGRGRDTQYF	TGTGCCAGCAGGAGGGTAGGGCGGGGTAGAGATACGCAGTATTTT
TRBV28	NA	NA	TRBJ2-2	CASSLRGTANTGELFF	TGTGCCAGCAGTTTACGGGGGACAGCGAACACCGGGGAGCTGTTTTTT
TRBV5-1	NA	TRBD1	TRBJ2-5	CASSHGTGGQETQYF	TGCGCCAGCAGCCACGGGACAGGAGGACAAGAGACCCAGTACTTC
TRBV2	few	NA	TRBJ1-5	CASSEGGGHGPQHF	TGTGCCAGCAGTGAAGGAGGGGGGCACGGGCCCCAGCATTTT
TRBV6-1	NA	NA	TRBJ2-2	CASSEGVNGELFF	TGTGCCAGCAGTGAGGGGGTTAACGGGGAGCTGTTTTTT
TRBV4-1	NA	NA	TRBJ1-2	CASSPQGVATGFYGYTF	TGCGCCAGCAGCCCACAAGGGGTGGCCACAGGATTCTATGGCTACACCTTC
TRBV5-4	NA	NA	TRBJ1-2	CASQLRGGNGYTF	TGTGCCTCACAACTCAGGGGTGGGAATGGCTACACCTTC
TRBV7-3	NA	NA	TRBJ1-4	CASRGGWDPNEKLFF	TGTGCCAGCCGGGGTGGGTGGGACCCTAATGAAAAACTGTTTTTT
TRBV2	NA	NA	TRBJ2-7	CASSGQNYYEQYF	TGTGCCAGCAGTGGACAGAACTACTACGAGCAGTACTTC
TRBV5-1	NA	NA	TRBJ2-5	CASSLGPLARGETQYF	TGCGCCAGCAGCTTAGGCCCTCTAGCGAGGGGAGAGACCCAGTACTTC
TRBV27	NA	NA	TRBJ2-7	CASSRYQSSYEQYF	TGTGCCAGCAGTAGGTATCAGAGCTCCTACGAGCAGTACTTC
TRBV2	NA	NA	TRBJ2-3	CASSVYGTQYF	TGTGCCAGCAGTGTCTATGGTACGCAGTATTTT
TRBV11-2	NA	TRBD2	TRBJ2-5	CASSLARLAGGYETQYF	TGTGCCAGCAGCTTAGCCCGACTAGCGGGAGGGTATGAGACCCAGTACTTC
TRBV14	NA	NA	TRBJ2-2	CASSLRRGDPGTGELFF	TGTGCCAGCAGCCTGCGCAGGGGGGACCCGGGCACCGGGGAGCTGTTTTTT
TRBV3-1/TRBV3-2	NA	NA	TRBJ1-2	CASSQAGRHYGYTF	TGTGCCAGCAGCCAAGCTGGGAGACACTATGGCTACACCTTC
TRBV3-1/TRBV3-2	NA	NA	TRBJ1-4	CASSQAIEKLFF	TGTGCCAGCAGCCAAGCGATCGAAAAACTGTTTTTT
TRBV9	few	TRBD1	TRBJ2-7	CASSPRLGTEIYEQYF	TGTGCCAGCAGCCCCAGATTGGGGACAGAGATCTACGAGCAGTACTTC
TRBV4-1	NA	NA	TRBJ1-4	CASSPLPSVGNEKLFF	TGCGCCAGCAGCCCTTTACCCTCCGTCGGCAATGAAAAACTGTTTTTT
TRBV18	NA	NA	TRBJ2-5	CASSPLPGQETQYF	TGTGCCAGCTCACCCCTGCCCGGTCAAGAGACCCAGTACTTC
TRBV4-2	NA	NA	TRBJ1-6	CASSQVDQNSPLHF	TGTGCCAGCAGCCAAGTTGATCAAAATTCACCCCTCCACTTT
TRBV5-1	NA	TRBD2	TRBJ2-1	CASSLAPGLADYNEQFF	TGCGCCAGCAGCTTGGCCCCGGGACTAGCAGATTACAATGAGCAGTTCTTC
TRBV5-5	once	NA	TRBJ2-7	CASSLRRDSSYEQYF	TGTGCCAGCAGCTTGCGGCGGGATAGCTCCTACGAGCAGTACTTC
TRBV19	NA	NA	TRBJ2-3	CASSRSSGTDTQYF	TGTGCCAGTAGCCGTTCGAGCGGCACAGATACGCAGTATTTT
TRBV28	NA	TRBD1	TRBJ1-4	CASSLSRDRGPGEKLFF	TGTGCCAGCAGCCTAAGCCGGGACAGGGGACCAGGGGAAAAACTGTTTTTT
TRBV9	once	NA	TRBJ2-2	CASSVASRATGELFF	TGTGCCAGCAGCGTAGCAAGTAGGGCCACCGGGGAGCTGTTTTTT
TRBV28	NA	TRBD1	TRBJ1-5	CASRSGGGNQPQHF	TGTGCCAGCCGGTCAGGGGGCGGCAATCAGCCCCAGCATTTT
TRBV10-2	few	TRBD1	TRBJ2-6	CASSIRDRGLLGGANVLTF	TGCGCCAGCAGTATCCGGGACAGGGGGTTACTCGGTGGGGCCAACGTCCTGACTTTC
TRBV27	NA	NA	TRBJ1-2	CASSPGTSVWGYTF	TGTGCCAGCAGTCCAGGGACATCTGTCTGGGGCTACACCTTC